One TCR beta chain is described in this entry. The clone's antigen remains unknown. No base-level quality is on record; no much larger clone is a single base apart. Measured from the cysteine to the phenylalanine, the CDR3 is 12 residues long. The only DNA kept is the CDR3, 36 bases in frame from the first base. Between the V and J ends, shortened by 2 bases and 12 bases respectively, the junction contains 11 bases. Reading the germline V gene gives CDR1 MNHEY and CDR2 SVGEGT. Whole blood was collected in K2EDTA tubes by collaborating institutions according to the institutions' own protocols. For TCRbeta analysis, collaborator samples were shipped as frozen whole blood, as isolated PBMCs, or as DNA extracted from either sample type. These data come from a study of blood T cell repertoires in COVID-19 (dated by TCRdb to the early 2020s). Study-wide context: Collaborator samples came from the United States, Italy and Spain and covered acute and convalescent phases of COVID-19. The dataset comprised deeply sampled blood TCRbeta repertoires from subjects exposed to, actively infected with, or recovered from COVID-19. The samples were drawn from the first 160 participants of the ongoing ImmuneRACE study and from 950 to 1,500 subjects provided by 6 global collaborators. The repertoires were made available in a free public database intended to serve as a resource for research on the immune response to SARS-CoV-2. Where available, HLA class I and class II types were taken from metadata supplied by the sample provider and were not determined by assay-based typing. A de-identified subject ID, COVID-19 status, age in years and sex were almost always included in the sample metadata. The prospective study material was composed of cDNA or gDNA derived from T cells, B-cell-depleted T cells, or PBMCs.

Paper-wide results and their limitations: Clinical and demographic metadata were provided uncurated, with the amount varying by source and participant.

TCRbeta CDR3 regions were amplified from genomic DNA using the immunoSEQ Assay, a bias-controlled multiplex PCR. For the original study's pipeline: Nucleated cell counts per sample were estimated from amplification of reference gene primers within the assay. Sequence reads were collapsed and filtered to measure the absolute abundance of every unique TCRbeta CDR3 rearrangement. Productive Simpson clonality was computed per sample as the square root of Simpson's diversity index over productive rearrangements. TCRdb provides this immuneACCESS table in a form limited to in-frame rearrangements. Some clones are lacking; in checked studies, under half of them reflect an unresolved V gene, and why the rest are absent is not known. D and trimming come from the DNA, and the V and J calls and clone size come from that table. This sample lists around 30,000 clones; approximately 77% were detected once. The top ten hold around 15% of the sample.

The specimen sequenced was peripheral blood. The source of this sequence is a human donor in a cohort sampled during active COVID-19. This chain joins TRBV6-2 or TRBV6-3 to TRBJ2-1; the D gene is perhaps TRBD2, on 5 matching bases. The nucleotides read TGTGCCAGCAGTTACACGGGGTTCGGGCAGTTCTTC. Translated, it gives CASSYTGFGQFF.